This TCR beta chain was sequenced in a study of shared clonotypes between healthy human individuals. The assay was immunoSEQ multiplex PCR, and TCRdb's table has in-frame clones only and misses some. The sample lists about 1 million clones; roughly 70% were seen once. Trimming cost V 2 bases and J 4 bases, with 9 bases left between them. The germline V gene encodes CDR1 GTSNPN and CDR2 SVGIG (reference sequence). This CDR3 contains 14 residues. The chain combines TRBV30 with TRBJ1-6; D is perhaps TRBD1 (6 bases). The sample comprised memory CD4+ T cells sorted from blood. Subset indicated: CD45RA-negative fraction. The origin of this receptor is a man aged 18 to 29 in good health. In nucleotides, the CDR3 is TGTGCCTGGAGTCCCGACAGGTATAATTCACCCCTCCACTTT. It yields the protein CAWSPDRYNSPLHF.